This TCR beta chain was observed in a study of cytomegalovirus exposure and HLA in healthy donors. General observations from the study: From TCR beta sequences, most subjects' HLA-A and HLA-B alleles were reportedly predicted accurately.

The PCR contained 60 Vbeta and 13 Jbeta primers. As processed by the authors: In a later analysis, of roughly 83 million unique beta chains, about 11 million appeared in at least two donors. The protocol was immunoSEQ multiplex PCR, while the TCRdb copy is restricted to in-frame clones and leaves out a portion. From that table come the V and J calls and clone size; the DNA was used to work out D and trimming. The sample has more than 65,000 clones, 76% seen once. Germline-derived CDR1 and CDR2 are MDHEN and SYDVKM. CDR3 length: 16 residues. Trimming cost V 6 bases and J 2 bases; bases outside gene matches: 9. As concerns this clone: Antigen: not known.

The specimen sequenced was PBMCs. The clonotype comes from a man between 35 and 55 years old in good health and CMV-seronegative. This rearrangement joins TRBV28 to TRBJ1-5; 8 nucleotides match TRBD1. The CDR3 sequence is CASSPAQGAGNQPQHF. The DNA for the CDR3 is TGTGCCAGCAGCCCTGCCCAGGGGGCTGGCAATCAGCCCCAGCATTTT.